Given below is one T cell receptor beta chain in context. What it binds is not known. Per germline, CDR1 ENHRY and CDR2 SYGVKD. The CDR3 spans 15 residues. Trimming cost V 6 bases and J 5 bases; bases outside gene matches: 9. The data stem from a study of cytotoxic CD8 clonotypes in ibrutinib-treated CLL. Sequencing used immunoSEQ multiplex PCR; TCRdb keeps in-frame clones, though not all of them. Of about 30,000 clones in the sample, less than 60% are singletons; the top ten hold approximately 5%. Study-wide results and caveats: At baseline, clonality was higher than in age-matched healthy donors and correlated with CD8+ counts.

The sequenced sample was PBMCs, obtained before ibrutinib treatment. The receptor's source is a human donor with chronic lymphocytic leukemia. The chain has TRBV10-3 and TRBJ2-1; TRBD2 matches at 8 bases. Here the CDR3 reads CAISLSGSGDNEQFF. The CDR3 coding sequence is TGTGCCATCAGCTTAAGCGGGAGTGGGGACAATGAGCAGTTCTTC.